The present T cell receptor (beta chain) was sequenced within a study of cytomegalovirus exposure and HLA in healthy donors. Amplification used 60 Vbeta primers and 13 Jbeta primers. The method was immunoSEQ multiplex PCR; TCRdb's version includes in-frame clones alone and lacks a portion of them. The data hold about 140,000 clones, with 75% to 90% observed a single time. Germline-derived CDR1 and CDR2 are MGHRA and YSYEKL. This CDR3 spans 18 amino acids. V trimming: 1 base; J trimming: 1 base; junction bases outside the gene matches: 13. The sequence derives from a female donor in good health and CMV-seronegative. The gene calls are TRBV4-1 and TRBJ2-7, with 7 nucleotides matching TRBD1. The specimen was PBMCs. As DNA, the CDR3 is TGCGCCAGCAGCCAAGCTGCTCTGACAGGGTGGCCTTCCTACGAGCAGTACTTC. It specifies CASSQAALTGWPSYEQYF.